These 3 T cell receptor beta chains share one sample of origin, sequenced in a study of shared clonotypes between healthy human individuals. The method was immunoSEQ multiplex PCR; TCRdb's version includes in-frame clones alone and lacks a portion of them. The sample includes about 820,000 clones, roughly 92% of them seen just once. Naive CD8 cells lacked CD45RO and underwent positive selection for CCR7, leaving out terminally differentiated effector memory CD45RA+ cells. Sequenced: naive CD8+ T cells sorted from blood. Source of these receptors: a man younger than 40 in good health.

On this clone itself: The same CDR3 can be traced to other DNA sequences in this sample. DNA for the CDR3: TGTGCCAGCAGCCCGAGCACAGATACGCAGTATTTT. It is translated as CASSPSTDTQYF. V and J are TRBV13 and TRBJ2-3, with no clear D. Germline CDR1 PRHDT, CDR2 FYEKMQ (reference sequence). The V gene lost 5 bases and the J gene lost 0 bases, with 3 bases spanning the gap. This CDR3 is 12 amino acids long.

V and J are TRBV2 and TRBJ2-7; D uncertain. Between the trimmed V and J ends, which lost 1 base and 5 bases, there was a span of 18 bases. This CDR3 comprises 16 residues. Per germline, CDR1 SNHLY and CDR2 FYNNEI. The CDR3 sequence: CASSEEVGYSKDEQYF. The CDR3 DNA follows: TGTGCCAGCAGTGAAGAGGTGGGGTACAGCAAGGACGAGCAGTACTTC.

The rearrangement joins TRBV7-9 to TRBJ2-7; 7 bases are a match to TRBD2. The J segment lost 0 bases and the V segment lost 5 bases, leaving 4 bases of the junction unmatched. The CDR3 is 14 residues long. Germline V gene lookup returns CDR1 SEHNR and CDR2 FQNEAQ (reference sequence). CDR3 in DNA: TGTGCCAGCAGCGCTGGGGGGGGCTCCTACGAGCAGTACTTC. This codes for CASSAGGGSYEQYF.